This T cell receptor (beta chain) is drawn from a study of cytomegalovirus exposure and HLA in healthy donors. Study-wide context: The 120 validation repertoires and the approximately 690 first-cohort repertoires shared a platform, a later analysis reported. Findings and limits, study-wide: In vitro testing confirmed a few CMV-associated chains as specific for CMV antigens. The authors listed around 150 TCR beta chains as cytomegalovirus-associated.

With respect to this clone: What it recognizes is unknown.

Sequenced by immunoSEQ multiplex PCR; TCRdb stores in-frame clones only, minus some. This repertoire shows some 61,000 clones, 95% to 98% found once; its top ten account for 1.5% to 2%. CDR3 size: 15 residues. The germline V gene has CDR1 SGHDT and CDR2 YYEEEE. Trimming took off 0 bases at V and 4 bases at J, with 11 bases between the two ends. The validation cohort, a group of 130 or so subjects, included the donors and was separate from the roughly 620-subject first cohort. Specimen: PBMCs. This TCR came from a young woman in good health and CMV-seropositive. The chain joins TRBV5-6 to TRBJ2-1; tentatively, D is TRBD1 (7 bases). CDR3 nucleotides: TGTGCCAGCAGCTTGGGCCAGGGGGGTTACAATGAGCAGTTCTTC. Translating gives CASSLGQGGYNEQFF.